Listed below are T cell receptor beta chains from one sample, sequenced in a study of blood T cell repertoires in COVID-19. Using immunoSEQ multiplex PCR, the repertoire was profiled, and TCRdb retains in-frame clones only, with some absent. The sample carries tens of thousands of clones, about 82% recorded once. Sample: PBMCs or T cells enriched from blood (not recorded which). Receptors were obtained from a woman in her 40s with acute COVID-19. The CDR3 runs from the conserved cysteine through the conserved F or W. Fields, in order: V gene, CDR3 length, CDR3 protein.

V: TRBV6-5; length: 11; CDR3: CASTKGQPLHF
V: TRBV14; length: 13; CDR3: CASSQVYRSPLHF
V: TRBV6-5; length: 15; CDR3: CASSYSRAGSNEQYF
V: TRBV19; length: 14; CDR3: CASSIKPGNQPQHF
V: TRBV28; length: 15; CDR3: CASSLEAGYFGGYTF
V: TRBV13; length: 15; CDR3: CASNSGRAEDYEQYF
V: TRBV15; length: 15; CDR3: CATSGRQGTPYGYTF
V: TRBV4-1; length: 11; CDR3: CASSQGTGAFF
V: TRBV28; length: 15; CDR3: CASSLLTVSGNTIYF
V: TRBV5-6; length: 14; CDR3: CASSLEQGGEKLFF
V: TRBV7-3; length: 15; CDR3: CASSLTAAGQETQYF
V: TRBV9; length: 12; CDR3: CASSVQGDGYTF
V: TRBV18; length: 14; CDR3: CASSPGRKEEKLFF
V: TRBV29-1; length: 14; CDR3: CSVQGTPRSYEQYF
V: TRBV3-1/TRBV3-2; length: 17; CDR3: CASSQDRTSGSAGEQFF
V: TRBV9; length: 14; CDR3: CASSPRTGWETQYF
V: TRBV5-6; length: 15; CDR3: CASSLKRESTDTQYF
V: TRBV11-3; length: 13; CDR3: CASSLDPSAPLHF
V: TRBV11-2; length: 11; CDR3: CASSQGTGQYF
V: TRBV21-1; length: 15; CDR3: CASSKGTGGYTEAFF
V: TRBV20-1; length: 12; CDR3: CSASYTNTEAFF
V: TRBV27; length: 12; CDR3: CASSGRNSAYTF
V: TRBV15; length: 15; CDR3: CATSPEDRAGNTIYF
V: TRBV28; length: 14; CDR3: CASGLQGYYNEQFF
V: TRBV5-1; length: 17; CDR3: CASSLAGASGGKETQYF
V: TRBV7-9; length: 15; CDR3: CASSPGEGGNEKLFF
V: TRBV18; length: 16; CDR3: CASSPNLGGPGNIQYF
V: TRBV9; length: 16; CDR3: CASSRLAGPSYNEQFF
V: TRBV11-2; length: 14; CDR3: CASSQGQGNYGYTF
V: TRBV9; length: 14; CDR3: CASSLAVSTDTQYF
V: TRBV5-6; length: 15; CDR3: CASSLVDRRYWGYTF
V: TRBV28; length: 16; CDR3: CASSLVDRGPAETQYF
V: TRBV28; length: 15; CDR3: CASSLPGQGANEQFF
V: TRBV10-3; length: 14; CDR3: CAIRKLAVTDTQYF
V: TRBV6-2/TRBV6-3; length: 17; CDR3: CASSYNRKGQSQETQYF
V: TRBV11-3; length: 14; CDR3: CASRDPGQGGVVFF
V: TRBV3-1/TRBV3-2; length: 18; CDR3: CASSPYRWLAIDTGELFF
V: TRBV6-5; length: 15; CDR3: CASSLRTSQNSPLHF
V: TRBV7-8; length: 16; CDR3: CASSSITGISNEKLFF
V: TRBV3-1/TRBV3-2; length: 15; CDR3: CASSQAGGLVEKLFF
V: TRBV11-3; length: 15; CDR3: CASSLGGSRGETQYF
V: TRBV4-1; length: 17; CDR3: CASSHTQGAFVTGELFF
V: TRBV27; length: 17; CDR3: CASSFWQGGSGANVLTF
V: TRBV9; length: 14; CDR3: CASSLGPQTGKAFF